These 18 T cell receptor beta chains were sequenced from one sample in a study of blood T cells in healthy people across ages (dated by TCRdb to between 2015 and 2016). The method behind the library was 5' RACE. Data came from an Illumina HiSeq 2500. A second roughly 6 to 12 cycle PCR used a sample-barcoded 5' primer and a J-beta primer mix. Using fastp at Q25 and MiXCR, TCRdb reprocessed the public reads and kept productive beta chains. Rows matching on CDR3 protein sequence are summarized as one entry with the most common DNA and genes. In all, the sample holds around 1.7 million distinct CDR3 sequences, and 28% of those were seen once. The ten most abundant clones make up approximately 7.7% of the sample. Material: blood. Receptors originate from a woman aged 25 to 45 in good health.

The chain recombines TRBV14 with TRBJ2-5; D is uncertain. CDR3 length equals 14 residues. V was pared by 2 bases and J by 5 bases, with 12 bases between. Per germline, CDR1 SGHDN and CDR2 FVKESK. CDR3: CASSQNGLWETQYF. The CDR3, as DNA: TGTGCCAGCAGCCAAAACGGCCTCTGGGAGACCCAGTACTTC.

This clonotype was observed once. The chain recombines TRBV20-1 with TRBJ2-7; D possibly corresponds to TRBD2 (6 bases). Trimming shortened V by 3 bases and J by 1 base, and 16 bases separated the two germline ends. The CDR3 totals 15 residues. The germline V gene encodes CDR1 DFQATT and CDR2 SNEGSKA (reference sequence). The CDR3 reads CSARDPLAGSYEQYF. CDR3 in DNA: TGCAGTGCTAGGGATCCGCTGGCGGGATCCTACGAGCAGTACTTC.

The rearrangement links TRBV6-1 to TRBJ1-1, with D unresolved. Germline values: CDR1 MNHNS, CDR2 SASEGT. The ends were cut back, 6 bases at V and 3 bases at J, with 11 bases in the middle. This CDR3 region has 13 residues. CDR3: CASSAGVHTEAFF. The CDR3 coding sequence is TGTGCCAGCAGCGCCGGGGTCCACACTGAAGCTTTCTTT.

This clonotype appeared many times. The chain uses TRBV12-3 or TRBV12-4 and TRBJ2-5, with TRBD1 identical over 8 bases. After removal of 8 bases from V and 5 bases from J, the junction contained 13 bases not matched to a gene. The CDR3 is 15 amino acids. The DNA for the CDR3 is TGTGCCAGCGGCTCGCCTCCAGGGGGCGCCGAGACCCAGTACTTC. Its protein product is CASGSPPGGAETQYF.

The CDR3 bases are TGTGCCAGCAGCCCCGTCGGGGGCATGGGAGGCACTGAAGCTTTCTTT. Its translation: CASSPVGGMGGTEAFF. The rearrangement links TRBV5-6 to TRBJ1-1; tentative D call: TRBD1 (6 bases). This CDR3 comprises 16 residues. V gave up 4 bases and J gave up 4 bases, with 20 bases separating them. Germline-derived CDR1 and CDR2 are SGHDT and YYEEEE.

This clonotype came up a few times. The chain couples TRBV6-2 or TRBV6-3 to TRBJ2-4, with 8 bases matching TRBD1. The CDR3 length is 14 residues. Unmatched junction bases numbered 11, after V lost 3 bases and J lost 13 bases. Germline V gene lookup returns CDR1 MNHEY and CDR2 SVGEGT. The DNA of the CDR3 is TGTGCCAGCAGTTATGCTGCAGGGGGCCGGGAGCAGTACTTC. It encodes CASSYAAGGREQYF.

There are many counts of this clonotype. The chain employs TRBV7-9 and TRBJ2-1; D is uncertain. CDR1 and CDR2 from the germline V gene are SEHNR and FQNEAQ (reference sequence). V was pared by 2 bases and J by 9 bases, with 20 bases between. There are 16 residues in the CDR3. In DNA form, the CDR3 reads TGTGCCAGCAGCTTACCCACGGCCCTAATCCCCCCTGAGCAGTTCTTC. Translating gives CASSLPTALIPPEQFF. Together with reference TRBV7-9 and TRBJ2-1, the CDR3 gives the full variable domain: DTGVSQNPRHKITKRGQNVTFRCDPISEHNRLYWYRQTLGQGPEFLTYFQNEAQLEKSRLLSDRFSAERPKGSFSTLEIQRTEQGDSAMYLCASSLPTALIPPEQFFGPGTRLTVL.

With regard to this clonotype: Compared with germline, one end of the junction differs, possibly owing to a read error. V and J are TRBV27 and TRBJ2-1; D is uncertain. Germline lookup yields CDR1 MNHEY and CDR2 SMNVEV (reference sequence). The CDR3 runs 15 residues. The CDR3 reads CASSPRSVVYNEQFF. The CDR3 DNA reads TGTGCCAGCAGTCCCCGGAGTGTCGTCTACAATGAGCAGTTTTTC.

The chain carries TRBV29-1 and TRBJ2-3, with 7 bases aligning to TRBD2. Germline V lookup: CDR1 SQVTM, CDR2 ANQGSEA. V trimming: 7 bases; J trimming: 10 bases; junction bases outside the gene matches: 11. The CDR3 contains 12 residues. The CDR3 loop reads CSAREVQKAQYF. CDR3 bases: TGCAGCGCACGGGAGGTTCAGAAGGCGCAGTATTTT.

V and J are TRBV6-2 or TRBV6-3 and TRBJ2-1, with unresolved D. Germline CDR1 and CDR2: MNHEY and SVGEGT. The V gene lost 2 bases and the J gene lost 3 bases, with 8 bases spanning the gap. There are 14 residues in the CDR3. The CDR3 nucleotides read TGTGCCAGCAGTTACCGAGCAGACTACAATGAGCAGTTCTTC. Its translation is CASSYRADYNEQFF.

The chain uses TRBV15 and TRBJ1-5; 8 bases agree with TRBD1. The CDR3 extends over 15 amino acids. Germline V gene sequence: CDR1 LNHNV, CDR2 YYDKDF (reference sequence). V lost 0 bases and J lost 9; bases outside the gene matches: 7. For the CDR3, the DNA is TGTGCCACCAGCAGAGACCCGAGACAGGGGCGGCCCCAGCATTTT. It is translated as CATSRDPRQGRPQHF.

This clonotype was observed at least ten times. This chain joins TRBV18 and TRBJ2-5; D is unclear. V was cut by 2 bases and J by 5 bases, with 9 bases left in between. Germline V gives CDR1 KGHSH, CDR2 LQKENI. The CDR3 length is 13 residues. CDR3 sequence: CASSPGMGETQYF. DNA for the CDR3: TGTGCCAGCTCACCAGGGATGGGGGAGACCCAGTACTTC.

This clonotype came up a few times. V gene TRBV29-1 combines with J gene TRBJ2-2, with D possibly TRBD2 on 5 matching bases. Germline-derived CDR1 and CDR2 are SQVTM and ANQGSEA. Trimming cost V 7 bases and J 4 bases, with 10 bases left between them. The CDR3 runs 12 residues. In DNA, the CDR3 is TGCAGCGCAGCGGCTTCCACCGGGGAGCTGTTTTTT. This encodes CSAAASTGELFF.

The V call is TRBV20-1, the J call TRBJ1-2; 9 positions agree with TRBD1. J lost 2 bases, V lost 5 bases, and 9 bases had no gene match. Germline values: CDR1 DFQATT, CDR2 SNEGSKA (reference sequence). The CDR3 consists of 15 residues. CDR3 in amino acids: CSASTRDRENYGYTF. The CDR3 DNA sequence: TGCAGTGCTTCTACCAGGGACAGGGAAAACTATGGCTACACCTTC.

The chain has TRBV18 and TRBJ2-2; 7 bases map to TRBD1. CDR3 length: 16 amino acids. V was pared by 1 base and J by 2 bases, with 4 bases of the junction left unmatched. The germline gives CDR1 KGHSH, CDR2 LQKENI. CDR3 in DNA: TGTGCCAGCTCACCACTCGGGACAGTCAACACCGGGGAGCTGTTTTTT. Translating gives CASSPLGTVNTGELFF.

Many counts were recorded for this clonotype. This chain links TRBV29-1 with TRBJ2-7; possibly TRBD1 for D (5 bases). The CDR3 loop spans 15 amino acids. V was pared by 6 bases and J by 3 bases, with 21 bases between. CDR1 and CDR2 (germline): SQVTM, ANQGSEA. This chain's CDR3 is CSVIRPRTTFYEQYF. The CDR3 DNA follows: TGCAGCGTCATAAGACCTCGGACAACCTTCTACGAGCAGTACTTC.

Concerning this clonotype itself: A read error may account for a junction end that differs from germline. The chain is built from TRBV12-3 or TRBV12-4 and TRBJ2-6; the match to TRBD2 covers 8 bases. The CDR3 covers 16 residues. CDR3 residues: CASSAGGASGTNVLTF. The CDR3 bases are TGTGCCAGCAGTGCGGGAGGAGCCTCTGGGACCAACGTCCTGACTTTC.

The sample holds a few counts of this clonotype. V usage is TRBV7-2 and J usage is TRBJ2-7, with 8 bases identical to TRBD1. The CDR3 loop spans 15 amino acids. Germline V CDR1 and CDR2: SGHTA, FQGNSA. V lost 7 bases and J lost 4; bases outside the gene matches: 12. In nucleotides, the CDR3 is TGTGCCAGCACCCTTAGCGCCGGACAGGGTTACGAGCAGTACTTC. Its protein product is CASTLSAGQGYEQYF.